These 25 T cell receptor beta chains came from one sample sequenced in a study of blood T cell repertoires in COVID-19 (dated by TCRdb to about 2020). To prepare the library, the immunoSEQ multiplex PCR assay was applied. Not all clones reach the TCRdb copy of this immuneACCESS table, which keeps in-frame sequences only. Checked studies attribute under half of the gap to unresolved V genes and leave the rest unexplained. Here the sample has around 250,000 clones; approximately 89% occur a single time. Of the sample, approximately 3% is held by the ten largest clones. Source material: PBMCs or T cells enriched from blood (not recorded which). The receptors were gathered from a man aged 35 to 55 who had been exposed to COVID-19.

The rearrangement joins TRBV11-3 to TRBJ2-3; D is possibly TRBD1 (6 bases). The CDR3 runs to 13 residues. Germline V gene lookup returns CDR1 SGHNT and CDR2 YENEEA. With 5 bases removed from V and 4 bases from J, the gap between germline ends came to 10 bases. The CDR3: CASSLRGPDTQYF. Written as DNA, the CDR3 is TGTGCCAGCAGCCTCAGGGGCCCAGATACGCAGTATTTT.

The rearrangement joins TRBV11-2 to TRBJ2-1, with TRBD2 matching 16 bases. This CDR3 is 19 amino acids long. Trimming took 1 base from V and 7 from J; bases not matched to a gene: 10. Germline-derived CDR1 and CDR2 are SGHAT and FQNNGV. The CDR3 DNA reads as TGTGCCAGCAGCTTAGGGCAGGGACTAGCGGGAGGGAGGGGGAATGAGCAGTTCTTC. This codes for CASSLGQGLAGGRGNEQFF.

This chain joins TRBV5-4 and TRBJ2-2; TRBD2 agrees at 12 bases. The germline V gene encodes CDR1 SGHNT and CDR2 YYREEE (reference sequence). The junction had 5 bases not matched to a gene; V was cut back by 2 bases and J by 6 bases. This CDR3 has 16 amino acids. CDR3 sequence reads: CASSFSSGRVSGELFF. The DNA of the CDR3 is TGTGCCAGCAGCTTTTCTAGCGGGAGGGTTTCCGGGGAGCTGTTTTTT.

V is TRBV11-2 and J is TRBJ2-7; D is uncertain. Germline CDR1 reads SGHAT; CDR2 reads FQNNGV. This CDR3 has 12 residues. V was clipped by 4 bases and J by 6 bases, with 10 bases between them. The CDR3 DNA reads TGTGCCAGCAGCTCCTCAGAAGTCGAGCAGTACTTC. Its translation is CASSSSEVEQYF. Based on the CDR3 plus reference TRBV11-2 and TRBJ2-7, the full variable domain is EAGVAQSPRYKIIEKRQSVAFWCNPISGHATLYWYQQILGQGPKLLIQFQNNGVVDDSQLPKDRFSAERLKGVDSTLKIQPAKLEDSAVYLCASSSSEVEQYFGPGTRLTVT.

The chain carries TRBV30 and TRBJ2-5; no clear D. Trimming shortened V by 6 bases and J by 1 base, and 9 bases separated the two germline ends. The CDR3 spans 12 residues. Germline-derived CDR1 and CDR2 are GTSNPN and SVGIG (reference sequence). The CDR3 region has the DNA TGTGCCTGCTTCTCTATCCAAGAGACCCAGTACTTC. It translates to CACFSIQETQYF.

The DNA of the CDR3 is TGTGCCACCCGGCGACAGAATGACAATGAGCAGTTCTTC. It is translated as CATRRQNDNEQFF. The chain joins TRBV15 to TRBJ2-1, with D perhaps TRBD1 (5 bases). The CDR3 has 13 residues. Per germline, CDR1 LNHNV and CDR2 YYDKDF (reference sequence). V was clipped by 8 bases and J by 5 bases, with 13 bases between them.

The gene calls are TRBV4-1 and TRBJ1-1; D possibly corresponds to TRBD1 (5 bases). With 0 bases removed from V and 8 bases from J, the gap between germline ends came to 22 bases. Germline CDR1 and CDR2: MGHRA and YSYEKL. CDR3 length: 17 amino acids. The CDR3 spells CASSQEGWGGGGEEAFF. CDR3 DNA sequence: TGCGCCAGCAGCCAAGAAGGGTGGGGCGGGGGAGGTGAGGAAGCTTTCTTT.

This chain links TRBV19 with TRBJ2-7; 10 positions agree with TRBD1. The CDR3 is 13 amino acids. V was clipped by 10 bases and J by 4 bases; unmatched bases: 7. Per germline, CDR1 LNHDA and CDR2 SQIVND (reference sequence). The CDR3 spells CATSDRGGYEQYF. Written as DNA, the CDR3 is TGTGCCACCTCGGACAGGGGGGGATACGAGCAGTACTTC.

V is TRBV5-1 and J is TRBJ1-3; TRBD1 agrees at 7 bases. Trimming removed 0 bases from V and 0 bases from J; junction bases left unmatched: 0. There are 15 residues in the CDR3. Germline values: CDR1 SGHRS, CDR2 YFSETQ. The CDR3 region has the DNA TGCGCCAGCAGCTTGGACAGGGGCTCTGGAAACACCATATATTTT. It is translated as CASSLDRGSGNTIYF.

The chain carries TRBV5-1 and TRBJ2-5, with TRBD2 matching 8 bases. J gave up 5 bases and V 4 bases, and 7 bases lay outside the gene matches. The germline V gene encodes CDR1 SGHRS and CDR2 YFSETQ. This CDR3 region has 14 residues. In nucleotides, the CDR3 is TGCGCCAGCAGCGATAGCGGGAAAGTGGAGACCCAGTACTTC. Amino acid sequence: CASSDSGKVETQYF.

In DNA form, the CDR3 reads TGTGCCAGCAGTAACCCCGCCGGGACTAGCGGTACAGATACGCAGTATTTT. This codes for CASSNPAGTSGTDTQYF. The J gene is TRBJ2-3, the V gene TRBV27; TRBD2 aligns across 11 bases. The CDR3 sequence is 17 residues long. The germline V gene has CDR1 MNHEY and CDR2 SMNVEV (reference sequence). Losses at the gene ends were 5 bases for V and 3 bases for J; bases not matched to a gene: 10.

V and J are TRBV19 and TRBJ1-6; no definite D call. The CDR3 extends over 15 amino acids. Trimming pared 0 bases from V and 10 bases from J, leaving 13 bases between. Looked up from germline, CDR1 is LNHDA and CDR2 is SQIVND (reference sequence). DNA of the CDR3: TGTGCCAGTAGTATAGACCGCAGAGAGCGCTCACCCCTCCACTTT. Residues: CASSIDRRERSPLHF.

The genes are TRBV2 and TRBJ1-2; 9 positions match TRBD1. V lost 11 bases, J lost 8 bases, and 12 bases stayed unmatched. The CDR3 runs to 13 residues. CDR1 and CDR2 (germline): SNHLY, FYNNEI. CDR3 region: CAGGTGNFEGYTF. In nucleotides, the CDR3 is TGTGCCGGCGGGACAGGGAATTTTGAGGGCTACACCTTC.

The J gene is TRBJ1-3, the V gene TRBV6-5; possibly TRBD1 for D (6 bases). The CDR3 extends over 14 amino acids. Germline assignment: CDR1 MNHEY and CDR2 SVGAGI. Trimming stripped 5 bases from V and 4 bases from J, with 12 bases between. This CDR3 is CASSPTGTGNTIYF. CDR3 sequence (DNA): TGTGCCAGCAGTCCCACAGGGACCGGAAACACCATATATTTT.

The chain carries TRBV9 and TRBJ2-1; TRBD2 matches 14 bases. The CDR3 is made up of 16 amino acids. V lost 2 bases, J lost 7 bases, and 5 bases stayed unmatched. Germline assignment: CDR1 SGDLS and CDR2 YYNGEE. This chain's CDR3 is CASSVGTSGSGNEQFF. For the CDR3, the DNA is TGTGCCAGCAGCGTGGGGACTAGCGGGAGTGGAAATGAGCAGTTCTTC.

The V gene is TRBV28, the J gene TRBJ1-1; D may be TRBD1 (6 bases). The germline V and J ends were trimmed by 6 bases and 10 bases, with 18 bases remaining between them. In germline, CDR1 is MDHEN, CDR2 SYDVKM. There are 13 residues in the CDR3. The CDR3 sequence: CASRPRGGEAAFF. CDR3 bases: TGTGCCAGCAGGCCGCGGGGGGGCGAAGCAGCTTTCTTT.

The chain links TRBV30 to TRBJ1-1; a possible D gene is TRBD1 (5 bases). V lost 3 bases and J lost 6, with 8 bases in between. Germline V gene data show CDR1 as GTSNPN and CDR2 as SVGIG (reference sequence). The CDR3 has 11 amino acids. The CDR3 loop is CAWSRQPEAFF. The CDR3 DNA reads TGTGCCTGGAGCAGACAGCCTGAAGCTTTCTTT.

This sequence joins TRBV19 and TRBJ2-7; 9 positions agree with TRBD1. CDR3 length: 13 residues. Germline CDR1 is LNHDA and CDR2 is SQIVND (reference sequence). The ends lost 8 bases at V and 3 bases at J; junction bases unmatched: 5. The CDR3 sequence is CASAGQGLYEQYF. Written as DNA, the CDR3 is TGTGCCAGTGCGGGACAGGGCCTCTACGAGCAGTACTTC. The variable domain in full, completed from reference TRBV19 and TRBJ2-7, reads DGGITQSPKYLFRKEGQNVTLSCEQNLNHDAMYWYRQDPGQGLRLIYYSQIVNDFQKGDIAEGYSVSREKKESFPLTVTSAQKNPTAFYLCASAGQGLYEQYFGPGTRLTVT.

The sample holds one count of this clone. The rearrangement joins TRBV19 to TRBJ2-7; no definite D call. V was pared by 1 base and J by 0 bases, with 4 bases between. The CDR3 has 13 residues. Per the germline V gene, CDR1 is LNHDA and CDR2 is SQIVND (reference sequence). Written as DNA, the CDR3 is TGTGCCAGTAGTATAGGTCTCTCCTACGAGCAGTACTTC. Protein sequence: CASSIGLSYEQYF.

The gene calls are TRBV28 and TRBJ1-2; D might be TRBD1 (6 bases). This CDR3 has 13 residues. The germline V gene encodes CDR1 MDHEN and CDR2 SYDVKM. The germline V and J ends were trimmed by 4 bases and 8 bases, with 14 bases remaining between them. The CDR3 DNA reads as TGTGCCAGCAGTTCTCGGGGGGCCGCGGGCTACACCTTC. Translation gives CASSSRGAAGYTF.

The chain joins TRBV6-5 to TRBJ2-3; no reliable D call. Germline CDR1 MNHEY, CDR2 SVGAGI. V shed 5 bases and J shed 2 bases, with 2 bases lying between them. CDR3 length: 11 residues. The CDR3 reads CASSHTDTQYF. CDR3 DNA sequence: TGTGCCAGCAGTCACACAGATACGCAGTATTTT.

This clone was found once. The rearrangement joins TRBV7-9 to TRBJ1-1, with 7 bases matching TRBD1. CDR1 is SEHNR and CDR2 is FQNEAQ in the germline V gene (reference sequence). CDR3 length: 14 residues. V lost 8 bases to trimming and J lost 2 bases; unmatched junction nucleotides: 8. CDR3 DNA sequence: TGTGCCAGCGGCACCGGGACAGCCAACACTGAAGCTTTCTTT. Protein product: CASGTGTANTEAFF.

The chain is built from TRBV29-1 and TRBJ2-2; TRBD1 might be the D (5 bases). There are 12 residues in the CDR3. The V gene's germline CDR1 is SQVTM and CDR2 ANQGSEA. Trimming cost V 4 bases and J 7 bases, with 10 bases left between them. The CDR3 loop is CSVVSGFGELFF. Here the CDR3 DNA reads TGCAGCGTTGTTTCAGGGTTCGGGGAGCTGTTTTTT.

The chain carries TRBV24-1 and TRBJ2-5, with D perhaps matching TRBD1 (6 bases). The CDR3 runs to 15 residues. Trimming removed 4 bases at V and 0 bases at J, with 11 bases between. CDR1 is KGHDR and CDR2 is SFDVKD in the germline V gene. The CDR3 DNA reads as TGTGCCACCAGTGACGAAGGACAGAACCAAGAGACCCAGTACTTC. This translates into CATSDEGQNQETQYF.

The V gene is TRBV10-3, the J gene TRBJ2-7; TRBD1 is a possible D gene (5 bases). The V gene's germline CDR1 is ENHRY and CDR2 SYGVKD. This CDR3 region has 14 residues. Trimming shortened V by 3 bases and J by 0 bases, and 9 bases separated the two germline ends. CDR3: CAISDGRDSYEQYF. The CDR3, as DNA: TGTGCCATCAGTGACGGCAGGGACTCCTACGAGCAGTACTTC.